The following is a TCR beta chain sequence with its context. The CDR3 length is 13 residues. Germline-derived CDR1 and CDR2 are SGHVS and FQNEAQ. V was shortened by 5 bases and J by 11 bases, with 18 bases between the two germline ends. The table came from immunoSEQ multiplex PCR; TCRdb's copy has only in-frame clones and leaves some out. The sample carries 75,000 to 90,000 clones, 91% recorded once. The record originates from a study of blood T cell repertoires in COVID-19. Study summary: Sources were T cells, B-cell-depleted T cells, or PBMCs; the material itself was cDNA or gDNA.

The sequenced sample was peripheral blood. The receptor was isolated from a woman in her forties or fifties in a cohort sampled during active COVID-19. The V and J genes are TRBV7-8 and TRBJ1-1; D may be TRBD1 (6 bases). DNA for the CDR3: TGTGCCAGCAGCCCCAGACAGGCCCATGAGGCTTTCTTT. Translated, it gives CASSPRQAHEAFF.